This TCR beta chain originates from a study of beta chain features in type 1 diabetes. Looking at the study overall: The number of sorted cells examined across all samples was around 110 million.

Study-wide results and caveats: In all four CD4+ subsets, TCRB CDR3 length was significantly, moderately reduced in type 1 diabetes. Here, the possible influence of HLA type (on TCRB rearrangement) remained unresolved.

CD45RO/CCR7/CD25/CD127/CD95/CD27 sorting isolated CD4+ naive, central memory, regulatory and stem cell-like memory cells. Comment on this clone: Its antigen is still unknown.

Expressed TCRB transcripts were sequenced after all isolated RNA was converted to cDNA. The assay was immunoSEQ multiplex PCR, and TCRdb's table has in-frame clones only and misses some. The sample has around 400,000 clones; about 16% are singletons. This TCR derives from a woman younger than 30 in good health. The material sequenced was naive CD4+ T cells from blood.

CDR3 amino acids: CATSHWGTGLTIQYF. The CDR3 region has the DNA TGTGCCACCAGCCACTGGGGGACAGGCCTTACCATTCAGTACTTC. The J gene is TRBJ2-4, the V gene TRBV15; 8 nucleotides align to TRBD1. Germline V gene sequence: CDR1 LNHNV, CDR2 YYDKDF (reference sequence). The CDR3 spans 15 residues. V shed 5 bases and J 9 bases; nucleotides not matched to a gene: 12. Looking up the rest from reference TRBV15 and TRBJ2-4 gives the full variable domain: DAMVIQNPRYQVTQFGKPVTLSCSQTLNHNVMYWYQQKSSQAPKLLFHYYDKDFNNEADTPDNFQSRRPNTSFCFLDIRSPGLGDTAMYLCATSHWGTGLTIQYFGAGTRLSVL.